This T cell receptor (beta chain) was obtained from a study of blood T cell repertoires in COVID-19. About the study: Italy, Spain and the United States were the sources of the convalescent and acute COVID-19 samples. The analysed material was cDNA or gDNA that came from T cells, B-cell-depleted T cells, or PBMCs.

In the authors' methods: Amplification of reference gene primers provided the estimated nucleated cell counts. Sequenced by immunoSEQ multiplex PCR; TCRdb stores in-frame clones only, minus some. The V and J calls and clone size are taken from that table; D and trimming were inferred from the DNA. Of about 170,000 clones detected, 80% to 85% appear once; the ten largest clones hold over 2.5%. Germline V CDR1 and CDR2: SQVTM, ANQGSEA. The V gene lost 6 bases and the J gene lost 0 bases, with 11 bases spanning the gap. The CDR3 covers 13 residues. Sample: peripheral blood. This TCR came from a human donor with acute or convalescent COVID-19. The donor label of this sample is uncertain. The J gene is TRBJ1-1, the V gene TRBV29-1, with a possible D match to TRBD1 (6 bases). The CDR3, as DNA: TGCAGCGTAGCACAGGGACTGAACACTGAAGCTTTCTTT. This gives the protein CSVAQGLNTEAFF.